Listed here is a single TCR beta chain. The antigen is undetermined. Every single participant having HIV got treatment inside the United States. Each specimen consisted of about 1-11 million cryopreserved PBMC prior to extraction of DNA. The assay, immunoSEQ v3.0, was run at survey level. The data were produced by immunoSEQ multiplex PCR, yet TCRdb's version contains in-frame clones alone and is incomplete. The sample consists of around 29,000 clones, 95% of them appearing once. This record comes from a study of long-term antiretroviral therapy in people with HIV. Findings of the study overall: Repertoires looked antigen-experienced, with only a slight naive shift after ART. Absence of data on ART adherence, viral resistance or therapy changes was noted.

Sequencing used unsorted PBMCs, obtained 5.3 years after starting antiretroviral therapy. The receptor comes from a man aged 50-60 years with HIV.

The CDR3 protein is CASSYSIGGNTEAFF. In DNA, the CDR3 is TGTGCCAGCAGTTACTCAATCGGAGGGAACACTGAAGCTTTCTTT. The chain employs TRBV6-5 and TRBJ1-1, with D unclear. V was clipped by 0 bases and J by 1 base, with 9 bases between them. There are 15 residues in the CDR3. Germline-derived CDR1 and CDR2 are MNHEY and SVGAGI.